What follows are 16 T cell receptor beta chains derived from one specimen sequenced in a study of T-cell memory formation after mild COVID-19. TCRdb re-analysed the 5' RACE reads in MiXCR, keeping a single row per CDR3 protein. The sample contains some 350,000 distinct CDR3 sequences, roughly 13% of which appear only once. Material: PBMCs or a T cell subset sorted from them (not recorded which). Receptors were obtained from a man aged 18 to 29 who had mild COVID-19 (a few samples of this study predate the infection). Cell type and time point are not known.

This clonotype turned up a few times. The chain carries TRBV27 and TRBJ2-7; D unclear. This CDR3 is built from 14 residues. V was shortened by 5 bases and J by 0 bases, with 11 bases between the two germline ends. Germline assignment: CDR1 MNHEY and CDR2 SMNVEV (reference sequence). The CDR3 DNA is TGTGCCAGCAGTCATGGACGGAGCTCCTACGAGCAGTACTTC. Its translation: CASSHGRSSYEQYF.

The CDR3 loop reads CASSPARGGMNTEAFF. The DNA for the CDR3 is TGTGCCAGCAGCCCTGCAAGGGGGGGGATGAACACTGAAGCTTTCTTT. The chain combines TRBV9 with TRBJ1-1; maybe TRBD1 (6 bases). Looked up from germline, CDR1 is SGDLS and CDR2 is YYNGEE. The V end lost 4 bases, the J end lost 0 bases, and 16 bases lay between the germline ends. The CDR3 loop spans 16 amino acids.

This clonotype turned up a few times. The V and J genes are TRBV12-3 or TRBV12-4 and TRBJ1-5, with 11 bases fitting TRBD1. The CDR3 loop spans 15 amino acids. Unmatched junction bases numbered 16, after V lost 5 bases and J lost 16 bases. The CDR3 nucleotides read TGTGCCAGCAGTCAGGGACAGGGGGTCCTCAATCAGCCCCATTTT. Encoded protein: CASSQGQGVLNQPHF.

In nucleotides, the CDR3 is TGCGCCAGCAGCTCGGGCGGAGGGGGCTTCACTGAAGCTTTCTTT. Amino acid sequence: CASSSGGGGFTEAFF. The V and J genes are TRBV5-1 and TRBJ1-1, with TRBD1 matching over 7 bases. V lost 3 bases, J lost 4 bases, and 9 bases stayed unmatched. Germline-derived CDR1 and CDR2 are SGHRS and YFSETQ. The CDR3 spans 15 residues.

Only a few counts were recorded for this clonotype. The CDR3 DNA reads as TGTGCCAGCACCCAGCGCCCATTTACTCAGAACACCGGGGAGCTGTTTTTT. Amino acid sequence: CASTQRPFTQNTGELFF. V is TRBV6-2 or TRBV6-3 and J is TRBJ2-2; D is uncertain. The CDR3 contains 17 residues. In germline, CDR1 is MNHEY, CDR2 SVGEGT. Trimming shortened V by 7 bases and J by 1 base, and 19 bases separated the two germline ends.

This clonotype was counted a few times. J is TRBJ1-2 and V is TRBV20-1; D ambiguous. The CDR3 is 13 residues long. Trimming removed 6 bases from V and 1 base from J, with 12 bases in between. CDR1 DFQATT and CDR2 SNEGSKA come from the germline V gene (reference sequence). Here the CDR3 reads CSAESDNNYGYTF. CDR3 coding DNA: TGCAGTGCAGAATCCGACAATAACTATGGCTACACCTTC.

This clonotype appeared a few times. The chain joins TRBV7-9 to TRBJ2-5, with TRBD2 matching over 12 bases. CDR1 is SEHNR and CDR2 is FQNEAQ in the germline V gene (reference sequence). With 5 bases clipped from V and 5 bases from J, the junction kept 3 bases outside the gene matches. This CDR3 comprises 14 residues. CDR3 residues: CASSTTSGGETQYF. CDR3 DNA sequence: TGTGCCAGCAGCACGACTAGCGGGGGTGAGACCCAGTACTTC.

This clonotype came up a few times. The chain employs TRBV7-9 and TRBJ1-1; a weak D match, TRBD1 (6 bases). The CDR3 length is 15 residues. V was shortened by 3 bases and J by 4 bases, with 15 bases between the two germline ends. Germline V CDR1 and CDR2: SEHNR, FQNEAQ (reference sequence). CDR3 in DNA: TGTGCCAGCAGCTTTCCCCTCCTGGGGGCCACTGAAGCTTTCTTT. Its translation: CASSFPLLGATEAFF.

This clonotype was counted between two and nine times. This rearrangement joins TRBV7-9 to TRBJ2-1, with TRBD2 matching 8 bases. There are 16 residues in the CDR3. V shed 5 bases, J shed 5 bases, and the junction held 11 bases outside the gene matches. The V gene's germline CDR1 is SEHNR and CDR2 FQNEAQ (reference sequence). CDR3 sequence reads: CASSQGTSPHHNEQFF. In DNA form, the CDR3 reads TGTGCCAGCAGCCAAGGGACTAGTCCACACCACAATGAGCAGTTCTTC.

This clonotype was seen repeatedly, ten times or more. CDR3 protein: CASSLATGRLNEQFF. DNA of the CDR3: TGTGCCAGCAGCTTAGCGACGGGGAGGCTCAATGAGCAGTTCTTC. V is TRBV7-2 and J is TRBJ2-1; a weak D match, TRBD2 (6 bases). The germline CDR1 and CDR2 sequences are SGHTA and FQGNSA. V gave up 0 bases and J gave up 6 bases, with 12 bases separating them. The CDR3 is 15 amino acids.

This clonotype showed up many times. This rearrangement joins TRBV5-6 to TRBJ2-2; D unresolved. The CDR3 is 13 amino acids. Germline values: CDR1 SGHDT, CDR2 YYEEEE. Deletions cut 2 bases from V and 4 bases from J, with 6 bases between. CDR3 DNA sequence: TGTGCCAGCAGCTTAGTACGCACCGGGGAGCTGTTTTTT. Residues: CASSLVRTGELFF.

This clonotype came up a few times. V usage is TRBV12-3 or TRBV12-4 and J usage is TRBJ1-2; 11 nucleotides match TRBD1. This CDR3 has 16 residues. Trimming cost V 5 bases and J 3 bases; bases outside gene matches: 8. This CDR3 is CASSPGQGALDYGYTF. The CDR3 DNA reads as TGTGCCAGCAGTCCCGGACAGGGGGCGTTGGACTATGGCTACACCTTC.

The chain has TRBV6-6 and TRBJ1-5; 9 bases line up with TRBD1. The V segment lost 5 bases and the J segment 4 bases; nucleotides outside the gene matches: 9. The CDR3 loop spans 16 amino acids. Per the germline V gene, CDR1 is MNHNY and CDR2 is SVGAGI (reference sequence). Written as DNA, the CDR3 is TGTGCCAGCAGTCAGCGGGGGACAGGGCCGAATCAGCCCCAGCATTTT. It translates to CASSQRGTGPNQPQHF.

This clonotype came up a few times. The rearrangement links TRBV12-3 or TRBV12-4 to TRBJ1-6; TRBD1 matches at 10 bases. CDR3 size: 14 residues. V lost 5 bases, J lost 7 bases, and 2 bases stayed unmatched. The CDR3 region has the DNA TGTGCCAGCAGTAGACAGGGGGCGAATTCACCCCTCCACTTT. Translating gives CASSRQGANSPLHF.

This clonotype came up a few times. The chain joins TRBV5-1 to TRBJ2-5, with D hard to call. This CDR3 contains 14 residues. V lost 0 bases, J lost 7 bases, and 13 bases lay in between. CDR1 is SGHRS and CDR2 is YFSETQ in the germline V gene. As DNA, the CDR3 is TGCGCCAGCAGCTTGGCGAATCGAGATGGGACCCAGTACTTC. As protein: CASSLANRDGTQYF.

The CDR3 protein is CASSYPPLGSLYEQYF. DNA for the CDR3: TGTGCCAGCAGTTACCCCCCGTTGGGGTCTCTCTACGAGCAGTACTTC. The chain links TRBV6-2 or TRBV6-3 to TRBJ2-7; D is undetermined. CDR3 length: 16 amino acids. V was pared by 2 bases and J by 3 bases, with 17 bases between. Germline V gene data show CDR1 as MNHEY and CDR2 as SVGEGT.